This TCR beta chain is from a study of Graves' ophthalmopathy and Graves' hyperthyroidism. CDR1 and CDR2 from the germline V gene are MDHEN and SYDVKM. CDR3 size: 15 residues. Trimming stripped 8 bases from V and 4 bases from J, with 17 bases between. Amplified TCR beta CDR3 regions were obtained using RNA transcripts as template. In the first round, RT-PCR was carried out with HTBI primers, and a multiplex PCR formed the second round. TCRdb ran MiXCR on the multiplex PCR reads and lists one entry per CDR3 protein. The sample records approximately 480,000 distinct CDR3 sequences, approximately 15% being singletons. This clonotype occurred many times.

The chain carries TRBV28 and TRBJ2-2; D might be TRBD2 (6 bases). Specimen: blood. The sequence derives from a woman younger than 45 with Graves' ophthalmopathy. The CDR3 region has the DNA TGTGCCAGCTCGTTTGGGGGGATCGGCACCGGGGAGCTGTTTTTT. Translating it yields CASSFGGIGTGELFF.